This T cell receptor beta chain is from a study of blood T cell repertoires in COVID-19. Study overall: PBMCs, B-cell-depleted T cells, or T cells were the source of the cDNA or gDNA that made up the material.

Germline assignment: CDR1 SGHVS and CDR2 FQNEAQ. Trimming took 4 bases from V and 2 from J, leaving 24 bases between them. The CDR3 covers 19 residues. The assay was immunoSEQ multiplex PCR, and TCRdb's table has in-frame clones only and misses some. The sample records about 200,000 clones, 80% to 90% being singletons. Adults between roughly 18 and 89 years of age took part from under 30 US areas. Cohorts were determined from participant-reported clinical history. This chain links TRBV7-8 with TRBJ2-1; D possibly corresponds to TRBD2 (6 bases). This TCR was recovered from a woman between 40 and 50 years old with acute COVID-19. The sequenced material came from PBMCs or T cells enriched from blood (not recorded which). The CDR3 is CASSSRVGGGTVTYNEQFF. The CDR3 DNA sequence: TGTGCCAGCAGCTCAAGGGTCGGTGGCGGGACGGTAACCTACAATGAGCAGTTCTTC.